This TCR beta chain was sequenced during a study of T cells in narcolepsy. The CDR3 sequence is 13 residues long. V was trimmed by 2 bases and J by 5 bases, leaving 12 bases between them. Germline-derived CDR1 and CDR2 are GTSNPN and SVGIG (reference sequence). Profiled with immunoSEQ multiplex PCR; TCRdb holds only in-frame clones, not every one. The sample shows tens of thousands of clones, around 63% of them seen only once. The V and J genes are TRBV30 and TRBJ1-1; D call uncertain. The TCR was taken from a human donor in good health. Specimen: memory (CD45RA-) CD4+ T cells from blood. The CDR3 protein is CAWSYRSGTEAFF. CDR3 nucleotides: TGTGCCTGGAGTTACCGGTCGGGGACTGAAGCTTTCTTT.